This is a list of T cell receptor beta chains from one sample in a study of OX40 agonist ivuxolimab in advanced cancers. Profiling relied on immunoSEQ multiplex PCR, and the TCRdb table lists in-frame clones only, not all of them. The data hold about 69,000 clones, with around 80% observed a single time. The source material was CD4+ or CD8+ T cells sorted from blood, sampled in a trial of the OX40 agonist ivuxolimab. These receptors were obtained from an adult with an advanced solid tumor such as melanoma, head and neck, liver or kidney cancer. Each CDR3 is given without its conserved first and last residue. Each record gives: CDR3 length, J gene, V gene, CDR3 protein.

cdr3_length: 14
j_call: TRBJ1-6
v_call: TRBV30
cdr3_aa: AWSNFGSSYNSPLH

cdr3_length: 12
j_call: TRBJ2-3
v_call: TRBV15
cdr3_aa: ATSSSGRTDTQY

cdr3_length: 10
j_call: TRBJ2-3
v_call: TRBV5-1
cdr3_aa: ASSWDVDTQY

cdr3_length: 12
j_call: TRBJ2-7
v_call: TRBV6-6
cdr3_aa: ASSLTSDTYEQY

cdr3_length: 15
j_call: TRBJ2-3
v_call: TRBV4-1
cdr3_aa: ASSQAGTSAITDTQY

cdr3_length: 13
j_call: TRBJ2-1
v_call: TRBV7-3
cdr3_aa: ASSRLAGAYNEQF

cdr3_length: 12
j_call: TRBJ2-7
v_call: TRBV18
cdr3_aa: ASSPGQEPYEQY

cdr3_length: 13
j_call: TRBJ1-2
v_call: TRBV18
cdr3_aa: ASSPTTEALYGYT

cdr3_length: 9
j_call: TRBJ1-1
v_call: TRBV6-6
cdr3_aa: AILGRSEAF

cdr3_length: 13
j_call: TRBJ2-6
v_call: TRBV6-5
cdr3_aa: ASSFIGSGANVLT

cdr3_length: 12
j_call: TRBJ1-4
v_call: TRBV25-1
cdr3_aa: ASSEWGFRRGLF